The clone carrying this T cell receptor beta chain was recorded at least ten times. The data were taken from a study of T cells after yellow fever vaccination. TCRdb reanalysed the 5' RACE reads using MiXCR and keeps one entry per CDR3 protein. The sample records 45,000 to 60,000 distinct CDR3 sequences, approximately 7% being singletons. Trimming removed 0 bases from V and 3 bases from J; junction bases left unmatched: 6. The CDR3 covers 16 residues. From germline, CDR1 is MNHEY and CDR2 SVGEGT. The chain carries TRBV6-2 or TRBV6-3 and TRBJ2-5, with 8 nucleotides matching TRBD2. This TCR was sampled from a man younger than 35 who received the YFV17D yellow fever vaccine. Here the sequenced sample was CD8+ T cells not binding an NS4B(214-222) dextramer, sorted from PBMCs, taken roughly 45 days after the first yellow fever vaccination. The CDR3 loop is CASSYSPGTSEETQYF. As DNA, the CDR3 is TGTGCCAGCAGTTACTCCCCCGGGACTAGTGAAGAGACCCAGTACTTC.